This record covers a single T cell receptor (beta chain). These data originate in a study of blood T cell repertoires in COVID-19. Germline V gene lookup returns CDR1 MDHEN and CDR2 SYDVKM. With V trimmed by 4 bases and J by 4 bases, 12 bases remained unmatched. This CDR3 is 16 amino acids long. Under the authors' procedure: Reference gene primer amplification in the assay estimated nucleated cell counts. Produced via immunoSEQ multiplex PCR; TCRdb's table is partial and in-frame only. The V and J calls and clone size come from that table; D and trimming were worked out from the DNA. The sample has 250,000 to 300,000 clones; approximately 86% are singletons.

The sample was peripheral blood. The J gene is TRBJ2-5, the V gene TRBV28; 7 positions agree with TRBD1. This clonotype was sampled from a young man with active or convalescent COVID-19. The CDR3, as DNA: TGTGCCAGCAGTTCACTTGACAGGGTAGAGATAGAGACCCAGTACTTC. This sequence encodes CASSSLDRVEIETQYF.